Below are 14 T cell receptor beta chains sequenced from a single sample in a study of CD8 T cells in ankylosing spondylitis. TCRdb re-analysed the 5' RACE reads in MiXCR, keeping a single row per CDR3 protein. The sample carries around 130,000 distinct CDR3 sequences, roughly 15% recorded once. Sequencing was performed on blood, either unsorted or a sorted T cell fraction (not recorded which). These receptors came from a female donor with ankylosing spondylitis or in good health (not recorded which).

In this sample, this clonotype turned up many times. An end of the junction does not agree with germline; a read error may underlie this. The chain is built from TRBV7-7 and TRBJ2-1, with D unclear. The CDR3 is 15 residues long. Germline V lookup: CDR1 SSHAT, CDR2 FNYEAQ (reference sequence). The CDR3 bases are TGTGCTAGCAGCTTAGCTCCCGGGCCTTACAATGAGCAGTTCTTC. This gives the protein CASSLAPGPYNEQFF.

The V and J genes are TRBV5-1 and TRBJ2-7, with a weak D call TRBD1 (6 bases). The CDR3 runs 15 residues. Germline loops: CDR1 SGHRS, CDR2 YFSETQ. V was pared by 4 bases and J by 0 bases, with 14 bases between. The CDR3 here is CASSRRGTTSYEQYF. CDR3 bases: TGCGCCAGCAGCCGAAGGGGGACCACCTCCTACGAGCAGTACTTC.

This clonotype has a handful of counts. V is TRBV20-1 and J is TRBJ1-2, with D maybe TRBD1 (5 bases). This CDR3 comprises 13 residues. V was trimmed by 6 bases and J by 7 bases, leaving 18 bases between them. Germline V CDR1 and CDR2: DFQATT, SNEGSKA (reference sequence). The CDR3 DNA reads TGCAGTGCACGTCTTGAGGGGCTCGGTGGCTACACCTTC. Translated: CSARLEGLGGYTF.

V usage is TRBV7-9 and J usage is TRBJ2-1; D gene uncertain. Per germline, CDR1 SEHNR and CDR2 FQNEAQ (reference sequence). This CDR3 contains 13 residues. V was shortened by 5 bases and J by 10 bases, with 15 bases between the two germline ends. CDR3 DNA sequence: TGTGCCAGCAGCCGACCCCGTCCCAGGGAGCAGTTCTTC. Encoded protein: CASSRPRPREQFF.

This clonotype was recorded a few times. The chain joins TRBV12-3 or TRBV12-4 to TRBJ2-2; a weak D match, TRBD2 (5 bases). V lost 1 base, J lost 2 bases, and 11 bases lay in between. This CDR3 has 16 residues. The CDR3 protein is CASSLGTSYNTGELFF. As DNA, the CDR3 is TGTGCCAGCAGTTTAGGGACTTCCTATAACACCGGGGAGCTGTTTTTT.

This clonotype showed up just a few times. The rearrangement links TRBV12-5 to TRBJ2-2; weak D call: TRBD2 (6 bases). Germline V gene sequence: CDR1 LGHNT, CDR2 FRNRAP. This CDR3 contains 17 residues. Trimming left V 0 bases short and J 0 bases short, with 11 bases between. The CDR3 DNA sequence: TGTGCTAGTGGTTTGGTACCCCGCGGGACGAACACCGGGGAGCTGTTTTTT. Protein sequence: CASGLVPRGTNTGELFF.

This clonotype was found a few times. V usage is TRBV29-1 and J usage is TRBJ2-2; 7 nucleotides agree with TRBD1. The V gene end was trimmed by 7 bases and the J gene end by 0 bases; junction bases not matched to a gene: 14. The CDR3 runs to 17 residues. CDR1 is SQVTM and CDR2 is ANQGSEA in the germline V gene. The CDR3 DNA is TGCAGCGACCGGAAACTGGGACAGATGTCGAACACCGGGGAGCTGTTTTTT. Translation: CSDRKLGQMSNTGELFF.

This chain connects TRBV2 to TRBJ2-5; TRBD2 matches at 13 bases. V gave up 5 bases and J gave up 7 bases; unmatched junction bases: 4. The CDR3 has 14 residues. Germline V lookup: CDR1 SNHLY, CDR2 FYNNEI. The CDR3 nucleotides are TGTGCCAGCAGTCCCCGGACTAGCGGGGGGACCCAGTACTTC. Its translation is CASSPRTSGGTQYF.

This clonotype was counted ten times or more. In nucleotides, the CDR3 is TGTGCCAGCAGCTTAGGTAGGGCTTCTGAAGCTTTCTTT. Translated: CASSLGRASEAFF. This chain links TRBV11-3 with TRBJ1-1; D unresolved. The V end lost 1 base, the J end lost 6 bases, and 9 bases lay between the germline ends. Germline-derived CDR1 and CDR2 are SGHNT and YENEEA. This CDR3 comprises 13 residues.

On this clonotype: Sequence at one end of the junction differs from germline and may be a read error. The chain joins TRBV5-5 to TRBJ2-1; TRBD2 matches 9 bases. Germline CDR1 is SGHKS and CDR2 is YYEKEE (reference sequence). The CDR3 covers 16 residues. The CDR3 bases are TGTGCCAGCACCCTGGTTGGCGGGAGGGCCCTTAATGGGCAGTTCTTC. Translated, it gives CASTLVGGRALNGQFF.

This clonotype was observed at least ten times. This chain links TRBV29-1 with TRBJ2-3, with 7 bases identical to TRBD2. Unmatched junction bases numbered 5, after V lost 3 bases and J lost 5 bases. From germline, CDR1 is SQVTM and CDR2 ANQGSEA. This CDR3 has 13 amino acids. This chain's CDR3 is CSVEGGDEDTQYF. CDR3 coding DNA: TGCAGCGTTGAGGGAGGGGATGAAGATACGCAGTATTTT.

The gene calls are TRBV11-2 and TRBJ2-1; TRBD2 is a possible D gene (6 bases). From germline, CDR1 is SGHAT and CDR2 FQNNGV. V dropped 5 bases and J dropped 5 bases, with 16 bases sitting between them. The CDR3 is 15 amino acids. CDR3 sequence: CASSQGEVRNNEQFF. CDR3 DNA: TGTGCCAGCAGCCAAGGGGAGGTTAGGAACAATGAGCAGTTCTTC.

This clonotype was seen more than once but under ten times. This rearrangement joins TRBV5-1 to TRBJ2-3; 8 positions agree with TRBD2. Looked up from germline, CDR1 is SGHRS and CDR2 is YFSETQ. V was pared by 0 bases and J by 2 bases, with 2 bases of the junction left unmatched. There are 15 residues in the CDR3. The CDR3 region has the DNA TGCGCCAGCAGCTTGGGGCGGGGGGACACAGATACGCAGTATTTT. Translated: CASSLGRGDTDTQYF.

In its sample, this clonotype was seen many times. The rearrangement joins TRBV3-1 to TRBJ2-1, with D hard to call. With 0 bases removed from V and 8 bases from J, the gap between germline ends came to 14 bases. The CDR3 totals 15 residues. Germline assignment: CDR1 LGHDT and CDR2 YNNKEL (reference sequence). CDR3 in DNA: TGTGCCAGCAGCCAAGATGATCCTAACAAGGATGAGCAGTTCTTC. Protein product: CASSQDDPNKDEQFF.